These T cell receptor beta chains were read from a single sample in a study of T cell responses to AZD1222 COVID-19 vaccine. Sequencing was performed with immunoSEQ multiplex PCR; in TCRdb, only in-frame clones are kept and a portion is missing. The table includes under 45,000 clones, 88% detected once. This material consisted of peripheral blood, taken 28 days after the second dose of the MenACWY control vaccine. The source is an adult who received the MenACWY meningococcal vaccine as a control. The CDR3 runs from the conserved cysteine through the conserved F or W. The D gene is left open where the match is weak. Rows may omit the clone size; those that give it use once, few, many or a size class.

CDR3nt	CDR3aa	d_gene	abundance	v_gene	j_gene
TGCAGTGCTAGTCGGACAGGGGTTTTGAGGGAGCAGTACTTC	CSASRTGVLREQYF	TRBD1	-	TRBV20-1	TRBJ2-7
TGCGCCAGCAGTCAATCATCAGGGACGGGGACTAGTGAAAAACTGTTTTTT	CASSQSSGTGTSEKLFF	-	-	TRBV23-1	TRBJ1-4
TGTGCCAGCAGCTTATCCTTGGGGCCCAATGAGCAGTTCTTC	CASSLSLGPNEQFF	-	-	TRBV6-5	TRBJ2-1
TGTGCCAGCGGGGGGATGACTGAGCAGTTCTTC	CASGGMTEQFF	-	-	TRBV6-5	TRBJ2-1
TGTGCCAGCAGCGTAGGTACAGGCGAGCAGTACTTC	CASSVGTGEQYF	-	-	TRBV9	TRBJ2-7
TGTGCCAGCATCCGTTTCGGGACAGGGGACTACGAGCAGTACTTC	CASIRFGTGDYEQYF	TRBD1	once	TRBV6-5	TRBJ2-7
TGTGCCAGCAGCAAATTTAGCGGGAGGGGGAACACCGGGGAGCTGTTTTTT	CASSKFSGRGNTGELFF	TRBD2	-	TRBV27	TRBJ2-2
TGTGCCAGCAGCTTTGGCCCTAGACAGGGGAGGTTCGATGGCTACACCTTC	CASSFGPRQGRFDGYTF	TRBD1	-	TRBV5-4	TRBJ1-2
TGTGCCAGCAGTTACTGGCGCGCGGAGACCCAGTACTTC	CASSYWRAETQYF	-	once	TRBV6-5	TRBJ2-5
TGTGCCAGCAGCCTCGGGACAGGGAACGAAAAACTGTTTTTT	CASSLGTGNEKLFF	TRBD1	-	TRBV5-5	TRBJ1-4
TGCGCCAGCAGCCGGTACGGAACCAAAAACATTCAGTACTTC	CASSRYGTKNIQYF	-	-	TRBV5-1	TRBJ2-4
TGTGCCACCAGCAGTCCACAGATCTATGGCTACACCTTC	CATSSPQIYGYTF	-	-	TRBV15	TRBJ1-2
TGTGCCTGGAGTGGGGGACAGGGGAGGAAGACCCAGTACTTC	CAWSGGQGRKTQYF	TRBD1	-	TRBV30	TRBJ2-5
TGCAGTGCTAGTGCCCCGATGAGCCATGGCTACACCTTC	CSASAPMSHGYTF	-	-	TRBV20-1	TRBJ1-2
TGTGCCAGCAGCTTGGGAAGGGCTTCTGGAAACACCATATATTTT	CASSLGRASGNTIYF	-	-	TRBV5-6	TRBJ1-3
TGCAGTGCAACTCCCTCCTACGAGCAGTACTTC	CSATPSYEQYF	-	-	TRBV20-1	TRBJ2-7
TGTGCCAGCAGCTTCCGTAGCGGGAGTTCGACAGATACGCAGTATTTT	CASSFRSGSSTDTQYF	TRBD2	-	TRBV7-9	TRBJ2-3
TGTGCCACCAGTGATGCCCAGGTGGGGGCTGAAGCTTTCTTT	CATSDAQVGAEAFF	-	-	TRBV24-1	TRBJ1-1
TGCAGCGGTAAGGACCCCTACGAGCAGTACTTC	CSGKDPYEQYF	-	-	TRBV29-1	TRBJ2-7
TGTGCCAGCAGCCCCTCCTGGGGAAGCGGGAGGCCTCCTTACGGGGAGCAGTACTTC	CASSPSWGSGRPPYGEQYF	TRBD2	-	TRBV14	TRBJ2-7
TGCAGCGTTGCGGGCCCAGGGATCAATCAGCCCCAGCATTTT	CSVAGPGINQPQHF	-	-	TRBV29-1	TRBJ1-5
TGCAGCGTTGAAGAGCGGTGGGGACAGACCTATGGCTACACCTTC	CSVEERWGQTYGYTF	TRBD1	-	TRBV29-1	TRBJ1-2